This passage covers 19 T cell receptor beta chains from one sample sequenced in a study of blood T cell repertoires in COVID-19. Repertoires were generated with immunoSEQ multiplex PCR, while TCRdb's copy carries only in-frame clones and drops some. The sample has 250,000 to 400,000 clones, 90% seen once. Specimen: peripheral blood. Source of these receptors: a woman aged 25-40 years with COVID-19, enrolled during active disease.

The chain employs TRBV24-1 and TRBJ2-3, with 8 bases matching TRBD2. This CDR3 has 15 residues. Germline values: CDR1 KGHDR, CDR2 SFDVKD. Germline trimming cut 2 bases from V and 3 bases from J; bases unmatched to any gene: 3. CDR3 sequence: CATSDSGLGTDTQYF. The CDR3 DNA follows: TGTGCCACCAGTGATTCGGGACTAGGAACAGATACGCAGTATTTT.

This clone was seen at least ten times. This sequence joins TRBV11-2 and TRBJ1-2, with no clear D. Germline CDR1 and CDR2: SGHAT and FQNNGV. There are 13 residues in the CDR3. The ends were cut back, 5 bases at V and 8 bases at J, with 15 bases in the middle. The CDR3 sequence: CASSPNNGEGYTF. The CDR3 DNA reads as TGTGCCAGCAGCCCAAATAACGGTGAAGGCTACACCTTC.

V is TRBV6-1 and J is TRBJ2-1; possibly TRBD1 for D (6 bases). V lost 6 bases, J lost 2 bases, and 11 bases lay in between. The length of the CDR3 is 14 residues. In germline, CDR1 is MNHNS, CDR2 SASEGT. CDR3 amino acids: CASRADRTYNEQFF. CDR3 DNA sequence: TGTGCCAGCAGGGCGGACAGAACCTACAATGAGCAGTTCTTC.

The rearrangement uses TRBV7-9 and TRBJ1-3, with D maybe TRBD1 (6 bases). Trimming cost V 0 bases and J 2 bases, with 11 bases left between them. Germline V CDR1 and CDR2: SEHNR, FQNEAQ (reference sequence). The CDR3 length is 16 residues. The DNA for the CDR3 is TGTGCCAGCAGCTTAGCACTTACAGGGCCTGGAAACACCATATATTTT. It encodes CASSLALTGPGNTIYF.

V is TRBV6-5 and J is TRBJ1-1, with D tentatively TRBD1 (5 bases). Trimming removed 7 bases from V and 5 bases from J, with 17 bases in between. Germline V lookup: CDR1 MNHEY, CDR2 SVGAGI. The CDR3 contains 14 residues. This chain's CDR3 is CASNVKGLGTEAFF. In DNA, the CDR3 is TGTGCCAGCAACGTAAAGGGGTTAGGGACTGAAGCTTTCTTT.

The chain uses TRBV30 and TRBJ2-1; 10 bases match TRBD2. The CDR3 consists of 16 residues. V lost 1 base and J lost 0; bases outside the gene matches: 3. The germline V gene has CDR1 GTSNPN and CDR2 SVGIG (reference sequence). Here the CDR3 DNA reads TGTGCCTGGAGTGCCGCTAGCGGGAGCTCCTACAATGAGCAGTTCTTC. As protein: CAWSAASGSSYNEQFF.

The rearrangement links TRBV5-4 to TRBJ1-2; 9 bases fit TRBD1. CDR3 length equals 15 residues. The V and J ends lost 4 bases and 0 bases, in that order; junction bases with no gene match: 4. The germline gives CDR1 SGHNT, CDR2 YYREEE (reference sequence). CDR3 amino acids: CASSGNRGPNYGYTF. In nucleotides, the CDR3 is TGTGCCAGCAGCGGAAACAGGGGGCCTAACTATGGCTACACCTTC.

The chain combines TRBV6-1 with TRBJ1-3; TRBD1 matches at 9 bases. The germline V gene encodes CDR1 MNHNS and CDR2 SASEGT. This CDR3 spans 17 amino acids. The V and J ends lost 3 bases and 0 bases, in that order; junction bases with no gene match: 6. The DNA of the CDR3 is TGTGCCAGCAGTGAGGGACAGGGCTTTTACTCTGGAAACACCATATATTTT. Amino acids: CASSEGQGFYSGNTIYF.

This clone was observed many times. This chain links TRBV3-1 (or the pseudogene TRBV3-2) with TRBJ1-3; 10 nucleotides align to TRBD1. CDR1 is LGHDT and CDR2 is YNNKEL in the germline V gene (reference sequence). The trim removed 4 bases at V and 1 base at J, leaving 13 bases unmatched. The CDR3 spans 19 residues. This CDR3 is CASSPRDRGYTGSGNTIYF. The CDR3 DNA is TGTGCCAGCAGCCCTAGGGACAGGGGATATACAGGATCTGGAAACACCATATATTTT.

The J gene is TRBJ2-2, the V gene TRBV5-1, with no clear D. Trimming left V 0 bases short and J 0 bases short, with 6 bases between. CDR3 size: 15 residues. Looked up from germline, CDR1 is SGHRS and CDR2 is YFSETQ. The DNA of the CDR3 is TGCGCCAGCAGCTTGGGGCTTCCGAACACCGGGGAGCTGTTTTTT. Translated: CASSLGLPNTGELFF.

The chain is built from TRBV28 and TRBJ1-2; the match to TRBD1 covers 9 bases. CDR1 is MDHEN and CDR2 is SYDVKM in the germline V gene. This CDR3 comprises 15 residues. The V gene end was trimmed by 1 base and the J gene end by 8 bases; junction bases not matched to a gene: 8. CDR3 coding DNA: TGTGCCAGCAGTTTATCCGGGACAGGGTTGCGCGGCTACACCTTC. Translated: CASSLSGTGLRGYTF.

This chain joins TRBV6-5 and TRBJ1-3; D is possibly TRBD1 (6 bases). The germline V gene has CDR1 MNHEY and CDR2 SVGAGI. Between the trimmed V and J ends, which lost 7 bases and 2 bases, there was a span of 6 bases. This CDR3 has 12 residues. This chain's CDR3 is CASTGAGNTIYF. The CDR3 nucleotides are TGTGCCAGCACAGGGGCTGGAAACACCATATATTTT.

The gene calls are TRBV20-1 and TRBJ1-3; D not certain. The CDR3 contains 13 residues. Germline-derived CDR1 and CDR2 are DFQATT and SNEGSKA (reference sequence). Trimming stripped 3 bases from V and 0 bases from J, with 6 bases between. The CDR3 region is CSASHSSGNTIYF. The CDR3, as DNA: TGCAGTGCTAGTCACAGCTCTGGAAACACCATATATTTT.

The count of this clone is one. This chain joins TRBV6-6 and TRBJ1-6; no definite D call. The CDR3 has 19 amino acids. V was cut by 5 bases and J by 0 bases, with 20 bases left in between. CDR1 is MNHNY, CDR2 SVGAGI, per germline (reference sequence). The CDR3 reads CASSPLFLGTSSYNSPLHF. Here the CDR3 DNA reads TGTGCCAGCAGTCCCCTTTTTCTGGGCACAAGCTCCTATAATTCACCCCTCCACTTT.

The V call is TRBV3-1 (or the pseudogene TRBV3-2), the J call TRBJ1-4; the match to TRBD1 covers 8 bases. With 4 bases clipped from V and 8 bases from J, the junction kept 9 bases outside the gene matches. In germline, CDR1 is LGHDT, CDR2 YNNKEL (reference sequence). This CDR3 has 15 residues. The CDR3 here is CASSPQDRAGEKLFF. The CDR3 nucleotides read TGTGCCAGCAGCCCCCAGGACAGGGCGGGGGAAAAACTGTTTTTT.

The CDR3 DNA is TGTGCCAGCAGTACGGAGGGGGCGGCCCGGACTGAAGCTTTCTTT. The encoded protein is CASSTEGAARTEAFF. The chain employs TRBV6-2 or TRBV6-3 and TRBJ1-1; 7 bases agree with TRBD1. Germline V gene data show CDR1 as MNHEY and CDR2 as SVGEGT. The CDR3 sequence is 15 residues long. V lost 5 bases and J lost 5; bases outside the gene matches: 11.

The J gene is TRBJ1-3, the V gene TRBV6-5, with D maybe TRBD1 (6 bases). This CDR3 is built from 16 residues. The ends were cut back, 4 bases at V and 1 base at J, with 14 bases in the middle. Germline lookup yields CDR1 MNHEY and CDR2 SVGAGI. The CDR3, as DNA: TGTGCCAGCAGTTTCCAGACAGGAACTTCTGGAAACACCATATATTTT. Translating gives CASSFQTGTSGNTIYF.

The chain recombines TRBV30 with TRBJ2-7, with TRBD1 matching 10 bases. Germline loops: CDR1 GTSNPN, CDR2 SVGIG (reference sequence). This CDR3 is 13 amino acids long. Losses at the gene ends were 8 bases for V and 0 bases for J; bases not matched to a gene: 4. This chain's CDR3 is CAGGQGSSYEQYF. The CDR3 coding sequence is TGTGCCGGGGGACAGGGGTCCTCCTACGAGCAGTACTTC.

The table lists this clone with a count of one. The chain employs TRBV28 and TRBJ1-5; D possibly corresponds to TRBD1 (6 bases). The V end lost 6 bases, the J end lost 9 bases, and 18 bases lay between the germline ends. CDR3 length equals 14 residues. Germline lookup yields CDR1 MDHEN and CDR2 SYDVKM. CDR3 sequence reads: CASSPGTTSPPQHF. Written as DNA, the CDR3 is TGTGCCAGCAGCCCCGGGACAACGAGCCCGCCCCAGCATTTT.